Listed below are T cell receptor beta chains from one sample, sequenced in a study of cytomegalovirus exposure and HLA in healthy donors. Profiled with immunoSEQ multiplex PCR; TCRdb holds only in-frame clones, not every one. The data show roughly 70,000 clones, roughly 96% seen once. Material for sequencing was PBMCs. These receptors were taken from a young man in good health and CMV-seronegative. Both conserved end residues are trimmed from each CDR3.

CDR3,V,J
ASSLETGLNYGYT,TRBV7-2,TRBJ1-2
ASTWTVNTEAF,TRBV6-1,TRBJ1-1
ASSHNQADTQY,TRBV5-1,TRBJ2-3
ASSLVTGTEAF,TRBV5-6,TRBJ1-1
ASSLLTGSDTQY,TRBV27,TRBJ2-3
ASSVQQGLEAF,TRBV9,TRBJ1-1
ASTPHREPGETQY,TRBV25-1,TRBJ2-5
ASLTVNYGYT,TRBV28,TRBJ1-2
ATSKESSYEQY,TRBV6-1,TRBJ2-7
AEGQGMNTEAF,TRBV30,TRBJ1-1
ASSIDIQGGTGELF,TRBV19,TRBJ2-2
AWSTGTVETQY,TRBV30,TRBJ2-5
ASTWTGPGNTIY,TRBV27,TRBJ1-3
ASSSLGGPGGAEAF,TRBV5-1,TRBJ1-1
AISEASGEGHQPQH,TRBV10-3,TRBJ1-5
ASSRSTGYEQY,TRBV11-1,TRBJ2-7
ASRWLQGKREMNTEAF,TRBV10-1,TRBJ1-1
ASSHGTSGGYQETQY,TRBV4-3,TRBJ2-5
ASSESGQPQH,TRBV25-1,TRBJ1-5
ASSRELQGDGYT,TRBV2,TRBJ1-2
ASSVTGAGNEQF,TRBV9,TRBJ2-1
ASSLRTAPYEQY,TRBV5-6,TRBJ2-7
ASSFKPGGGEKLF,TRBV7-2,TRBJ1-4
ASYRGDYGYT,TRBV27,TRBJ1-2
ASSPGWALSLAGYT,TRBV7-9,TRBJ1-2